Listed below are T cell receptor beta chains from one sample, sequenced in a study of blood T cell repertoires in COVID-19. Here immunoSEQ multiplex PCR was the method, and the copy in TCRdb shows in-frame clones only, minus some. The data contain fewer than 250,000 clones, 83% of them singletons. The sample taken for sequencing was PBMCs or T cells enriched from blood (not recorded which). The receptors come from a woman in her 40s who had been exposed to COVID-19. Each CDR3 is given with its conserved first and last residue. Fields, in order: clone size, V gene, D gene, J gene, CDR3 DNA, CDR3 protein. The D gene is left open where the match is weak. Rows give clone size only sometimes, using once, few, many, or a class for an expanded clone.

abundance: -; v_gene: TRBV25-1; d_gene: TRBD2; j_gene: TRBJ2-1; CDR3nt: TGTGCCAGCAGTAAAGCGGGGCCTCACAATGAGCAGTTCTTC; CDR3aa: CASSKAGPHNEQFF
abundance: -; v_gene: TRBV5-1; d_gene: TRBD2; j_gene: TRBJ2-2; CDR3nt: TGCGCCAGCAGCCCGGGGACTAGCGGGGGAGCCGGGGAGCTGTTTTTT; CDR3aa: CASSPGTSGGAGELFF
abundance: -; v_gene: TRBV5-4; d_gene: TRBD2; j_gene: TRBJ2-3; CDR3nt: TGTGCCAGCAGCGCGCGACTAGCGGGGGCCGGGGATACGCAGTATTTT; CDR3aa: CASSARLAGAGDTQYF
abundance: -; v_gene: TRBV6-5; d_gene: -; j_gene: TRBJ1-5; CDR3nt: TGTGCCAGCACCCCCCCCGGAGGCGGCCAGCCCCAGCATTTT; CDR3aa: CASTPPGGGQPQHF
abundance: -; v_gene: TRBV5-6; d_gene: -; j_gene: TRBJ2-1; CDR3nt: TGTGCCAGCAGTTTTGGGCCAGGGGACAATGAGCAGTTCTTC; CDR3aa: CASSFGPGDNEQFF
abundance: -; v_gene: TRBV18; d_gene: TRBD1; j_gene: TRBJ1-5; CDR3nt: TGTGCCAGCTCACAAGCGGACAGGGGAGATCAGCCCCAGCATTTT; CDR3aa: CASSQADRGDQPQHF
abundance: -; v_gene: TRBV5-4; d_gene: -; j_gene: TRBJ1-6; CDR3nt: TGTGCCAGCAGCACTCCCTCACTGGCGGCGGAGAATTCACCCCTCCACTTT; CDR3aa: CASSTPSLAAENSPLHF
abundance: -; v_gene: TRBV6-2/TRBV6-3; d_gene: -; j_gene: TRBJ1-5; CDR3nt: TGTGCCAGCAGTTTAAACGATGGGGGGGATCAGCCCCAGCATTTT; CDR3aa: CASSLNDGGDQPQHF
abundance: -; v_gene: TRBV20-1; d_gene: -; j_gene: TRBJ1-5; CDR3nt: TGCAGTGCTAGTATCGTTTCCAATCAGCCCCAGCATTTT; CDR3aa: CSASIVSNQPQHF
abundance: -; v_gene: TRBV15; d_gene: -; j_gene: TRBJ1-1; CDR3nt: TGTGCCACCAGCAGAGCCGGGGGAGTGGCTGAAGCTTTCTTT; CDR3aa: CATSRAGGVAEAFF
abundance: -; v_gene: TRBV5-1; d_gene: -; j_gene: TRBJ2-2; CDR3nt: TGCGCCAGCAGCTCAGGCTTAAGTTCCACCGGGGAGCTGTTTTTT; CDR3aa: CASSSGLSSTGELFF
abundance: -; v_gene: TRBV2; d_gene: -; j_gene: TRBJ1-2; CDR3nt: TGTGCCAGCACCGTACGGGCTAACTATGGCTACACCTTC; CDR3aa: CASTVRANYGYTF
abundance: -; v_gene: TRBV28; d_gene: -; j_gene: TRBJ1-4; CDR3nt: TGTGCCAGCAGCCCGGGTACAAATGAAAAACTGTTTTTT; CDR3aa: CASSPGTNEKLFF
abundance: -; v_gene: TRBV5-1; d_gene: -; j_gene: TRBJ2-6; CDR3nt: TGCGCCAGCAGCTTGGGGGCGGGTTACTCTGGGGCCAACGTCCTGACTTTC; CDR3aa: CASSLGAGYSGANVLTF
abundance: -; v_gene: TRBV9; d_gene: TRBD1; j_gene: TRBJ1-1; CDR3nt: TGTGCCAGCAGCGGATCCGGGACAGCCTATGAAGCTTTCTTT; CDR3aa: CASSGSGTAYEAFF
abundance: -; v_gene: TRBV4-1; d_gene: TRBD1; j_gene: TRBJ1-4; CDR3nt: TGCGCCAGCAGCCAAGTGTTGGGGACAGCTAATGAAAAACTGTTTTTT; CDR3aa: CASSQVLGTANEKLFF
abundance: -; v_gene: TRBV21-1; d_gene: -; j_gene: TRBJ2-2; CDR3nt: TGTGCCACCTCGGAGGGGGGGCTGAACACCGGGGAGCTGTTTTTT; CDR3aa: CATSEGGLNTGELFF
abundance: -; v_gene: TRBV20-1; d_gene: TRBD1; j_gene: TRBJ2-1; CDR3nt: TGCAGTGCTAGAGCGACAGGGGTGCAGTTCTTC; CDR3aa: CSARATGVQFF
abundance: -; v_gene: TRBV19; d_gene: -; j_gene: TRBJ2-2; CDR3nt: TGTGCCAGTAGGCCGACAGACACGAACACCGGGGAGCTGTTTTTT; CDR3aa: CASRPTDTNTGELFF
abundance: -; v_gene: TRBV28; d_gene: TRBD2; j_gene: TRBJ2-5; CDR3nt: TGTGCCAGCACCTCTAGCGGGGGGGCCCAAGAGACCCAGTACTTC; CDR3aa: CASTSSGGAQETQYF
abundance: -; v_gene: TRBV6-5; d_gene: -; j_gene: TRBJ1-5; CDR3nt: TGTGCCAGCAGTTTTACGACAGGCCCCGGGCAGCCCCAGCATTTT; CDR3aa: CASSFTTGPGQPQHF
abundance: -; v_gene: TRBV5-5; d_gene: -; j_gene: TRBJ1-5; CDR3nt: TGTGCCAGCAGCTTGGGAGATGAGCCCCAGCATTTT; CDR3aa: CASSLGDEPQHF
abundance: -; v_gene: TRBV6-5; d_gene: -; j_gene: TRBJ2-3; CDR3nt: TGTGCCAGCAGGGCTGGGGCGGGGGCCTCAGATACGCAGTATTTT; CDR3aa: CASRAGAGASDTQYF
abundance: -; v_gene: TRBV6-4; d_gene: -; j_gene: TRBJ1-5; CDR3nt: TGTGCCAGCAGTGACAGCGGGGTAGGGGATCAGCCCCAGCATTTT; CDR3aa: CASSDSGVGDQPQHF
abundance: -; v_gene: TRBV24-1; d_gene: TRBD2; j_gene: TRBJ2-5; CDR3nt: TGTGCCACCAGTGACCCCGGGACTAGCGGGAGCCAAGAGACCCAGTACTTC; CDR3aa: CATSDPGTSGSQETQYF
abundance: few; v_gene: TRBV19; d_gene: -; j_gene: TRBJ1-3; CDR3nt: TGTGCCAGTATGGGGCCGCTGCGCAACACCATATATTTT; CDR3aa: CASMGPLRNTIYF
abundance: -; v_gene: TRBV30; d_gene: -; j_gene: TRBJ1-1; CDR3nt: TGTGCCGGTAACAGGGAGCTGACTGAAGCTTTCTTT; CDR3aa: CAGNRELTEAFF
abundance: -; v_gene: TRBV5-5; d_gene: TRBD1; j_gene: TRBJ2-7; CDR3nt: TGTGCCAGCACAAGACAGGGGGCGAGTTACGAGCAGTACTTC; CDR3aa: CASTRQGASYEQYF
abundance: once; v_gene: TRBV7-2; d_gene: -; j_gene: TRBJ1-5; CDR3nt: TGTGCCAGCAGCCCAGGGGCGACTAGCAATCAGCCCCAGCATTTT; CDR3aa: CASSPGATSNQPQHF
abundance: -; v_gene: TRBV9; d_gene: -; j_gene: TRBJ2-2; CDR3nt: TGTGCCAGCAGCGTAGAGGGGACCGGGGAGCTGTTTTTT; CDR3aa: CASSVEGTGELFF
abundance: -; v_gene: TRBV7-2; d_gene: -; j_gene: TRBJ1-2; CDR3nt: TGTGCCAGCAGCTTGTCCCGGGGGGATGGCTACACCTTC; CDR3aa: CASSLSRGDGYTF